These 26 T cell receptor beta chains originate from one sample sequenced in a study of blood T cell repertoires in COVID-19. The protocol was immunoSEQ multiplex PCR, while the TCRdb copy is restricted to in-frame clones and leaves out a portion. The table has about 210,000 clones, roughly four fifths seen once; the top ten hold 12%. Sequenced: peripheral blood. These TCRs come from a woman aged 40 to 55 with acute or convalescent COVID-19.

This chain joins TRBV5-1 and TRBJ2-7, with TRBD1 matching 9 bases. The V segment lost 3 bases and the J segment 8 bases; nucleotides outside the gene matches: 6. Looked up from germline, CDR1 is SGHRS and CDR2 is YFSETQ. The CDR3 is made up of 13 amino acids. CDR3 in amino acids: CASSSGTGPQQYF. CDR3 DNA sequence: TGCGCCAGCAGCTCAGGGACAGGGCCGCAGCAGTACTTC.

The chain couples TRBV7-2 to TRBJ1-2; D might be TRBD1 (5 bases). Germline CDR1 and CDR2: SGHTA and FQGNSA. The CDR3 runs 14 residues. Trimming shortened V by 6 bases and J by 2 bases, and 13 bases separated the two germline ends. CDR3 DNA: TGTGCCAGCAGGGGTGCTGGGGGGAACTATGGCTACACCTTC. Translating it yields CASRGAGGNYGYTF.

CDR3 amino acids: CATSGDSPYEQYF. The DNA of the CDR3 is TGTGCCACCTCGGGGGACAGCCCCTACGAGCAGTACTTC. The V gene is TRBV10-3, the J gene TRBJ2-7; TRBD1 might be the D (7 bases). This CDR3 has 13 residues. Germline V gene sequence: CDR1 ENHRY, CDR2 SYGVKD. The V gene lost 10 bases and the J gene lost 2 bases, with 15 bases spanning the gap.

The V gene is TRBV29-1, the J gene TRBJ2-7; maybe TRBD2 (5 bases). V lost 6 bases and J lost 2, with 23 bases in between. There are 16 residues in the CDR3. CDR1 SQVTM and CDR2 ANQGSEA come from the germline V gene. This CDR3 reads CSVTSSPGVVAYEQYF. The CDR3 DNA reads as TGCAGCGTCACGTCCTCCCCCGGGGTTGTCGCCTACGAGCAGTACTTC.

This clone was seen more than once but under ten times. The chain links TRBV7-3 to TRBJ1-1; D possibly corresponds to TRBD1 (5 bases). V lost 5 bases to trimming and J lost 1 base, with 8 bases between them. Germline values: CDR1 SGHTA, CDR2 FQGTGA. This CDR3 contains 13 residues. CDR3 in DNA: TGTGCCAGCAGCGCCACAGGGAACACTGAAGCTTTCTTT. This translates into CASSATGNTEAFF.

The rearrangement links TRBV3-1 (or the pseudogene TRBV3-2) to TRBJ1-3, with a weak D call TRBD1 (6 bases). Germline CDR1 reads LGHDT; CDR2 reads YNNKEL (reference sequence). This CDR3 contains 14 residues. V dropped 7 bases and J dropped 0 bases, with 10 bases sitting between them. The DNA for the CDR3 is TGTGCCAGCAAACAGGGTACCTCTGGAAACACCATATATTTT. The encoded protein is CASKQGTSGNTIYF.

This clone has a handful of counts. The CDR3 protein is CASSYPSIAGPSSGNTIYF. CDR3 sequence (DNA): TGTGCCAGCAGTTACCCTTCGATTGCGGGGCCAAGCTCTGGAAACACCATATATTTT. The J gene is TRBJ1-3, the V gene TRBV6-2 or TRBV6-3; D is possibly TRBD1 (5 bases). CDR1 MNHEY and CDR2 SVGEGT come from the germline V gene. CDR3 length: 19 residues. V lost 2 bases and J lost 0, with 20 bases in between.

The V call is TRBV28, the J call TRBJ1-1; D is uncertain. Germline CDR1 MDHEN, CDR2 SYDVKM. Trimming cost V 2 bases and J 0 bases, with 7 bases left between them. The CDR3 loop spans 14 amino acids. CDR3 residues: CASSLGHVNTEAFF. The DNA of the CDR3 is TGTGCCAGCAGTTTAGGGCACGTGAACACTGAAGCTTTCTTT.

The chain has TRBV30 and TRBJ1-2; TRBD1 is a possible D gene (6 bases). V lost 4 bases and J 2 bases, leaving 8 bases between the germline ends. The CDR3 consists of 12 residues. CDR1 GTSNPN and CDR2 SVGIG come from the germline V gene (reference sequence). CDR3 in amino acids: CAWTGDNYGYTF. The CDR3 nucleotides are TGTGCCTGGACAGGGGACAACTATGGCTACACCTTC.

The chain's CDR3 is CASGHSTGPYEQYF. As DNA, the CDR3 is TGTGCCAGTGGCCACTCCACAGGACCCTACGAGCAGTACTTC. The rearrangement joins TRBV19 to TRBJ2-7; D is perhaps TRBD1 (5 bases). Germline V lookup: CDR1 LNHDA, CDR2 SQIVND (reference sequence). The CDR3 sequence is 14 residues long. Trimming shortened V by 8 bases and J by 2 bases, and 16 bases separated the two germline ends.

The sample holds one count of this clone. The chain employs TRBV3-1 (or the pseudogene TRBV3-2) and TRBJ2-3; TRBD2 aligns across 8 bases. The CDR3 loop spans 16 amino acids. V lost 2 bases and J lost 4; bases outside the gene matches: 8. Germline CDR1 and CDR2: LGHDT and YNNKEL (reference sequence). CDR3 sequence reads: CASSQRGLGVADTQYF. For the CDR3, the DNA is TGTGCCAGCAGCCAACGGGGACTAGGGGTTGCAGATACGCAGTATTTT.

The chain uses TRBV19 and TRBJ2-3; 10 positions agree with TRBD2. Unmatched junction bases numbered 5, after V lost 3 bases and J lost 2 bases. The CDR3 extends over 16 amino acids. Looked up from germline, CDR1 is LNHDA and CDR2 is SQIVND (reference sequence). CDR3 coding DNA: TGTGCCAGTAGTATTAACGGACTAGCGGCCACAGATACGCAGTATTTT. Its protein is CASSINGLAATDTQYF. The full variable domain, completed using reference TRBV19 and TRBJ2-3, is DGGITQSPKYLFRKEGQNVTLSCEQNLNHDAMYWYRQDPGQGLRLIYYSQIVNDFQKGDIAEGYSVSREKKESFPLTVTSAQKNPTAFYLCASSINGLAATDTQYFGPGTRLTVL.

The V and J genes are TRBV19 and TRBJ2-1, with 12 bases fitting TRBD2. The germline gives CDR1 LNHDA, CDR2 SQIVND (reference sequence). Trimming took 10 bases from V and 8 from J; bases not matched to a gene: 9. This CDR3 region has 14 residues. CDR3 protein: CATQLTSGSHEQFF. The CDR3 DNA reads TGTGCCACCCAGTTGACTAGCGGGAGCCATGAGCAGTTCTTC.

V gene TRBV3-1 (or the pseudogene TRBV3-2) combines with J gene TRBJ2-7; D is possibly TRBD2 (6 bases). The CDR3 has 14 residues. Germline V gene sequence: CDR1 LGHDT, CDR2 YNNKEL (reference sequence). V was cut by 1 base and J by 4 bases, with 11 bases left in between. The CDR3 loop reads CASSQAGRGYEQYF. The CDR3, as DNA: TGTGCCAGCAGCCAAGCGGGACGGGGGTACGAGCAGTACTTC.

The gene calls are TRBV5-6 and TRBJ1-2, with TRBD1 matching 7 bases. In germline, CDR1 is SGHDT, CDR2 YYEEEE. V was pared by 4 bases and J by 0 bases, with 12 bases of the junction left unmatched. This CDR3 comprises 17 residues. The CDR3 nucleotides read TGTGCCAGCAGCAGAGAAGGGACAGTGATCACTAACTATGGCTACACCTTC. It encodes CASSREGTVITNYGYTF.

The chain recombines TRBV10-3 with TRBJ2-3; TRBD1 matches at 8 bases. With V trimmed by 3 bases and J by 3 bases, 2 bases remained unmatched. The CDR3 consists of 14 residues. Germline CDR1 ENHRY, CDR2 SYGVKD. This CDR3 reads CAISDNRGTDTQYF. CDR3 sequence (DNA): TGTGCCATCAGTGATAACAGGGGGACAGATACGCAGTATTTT.

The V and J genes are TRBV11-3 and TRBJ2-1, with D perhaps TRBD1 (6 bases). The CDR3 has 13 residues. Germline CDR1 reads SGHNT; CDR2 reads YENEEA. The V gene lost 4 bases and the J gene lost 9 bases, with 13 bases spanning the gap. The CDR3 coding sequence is TGTGCCAGCAGCTCACAGGGTTTTAGTGAGCAGTTCTTC. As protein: CASSSQGFSEQFF.

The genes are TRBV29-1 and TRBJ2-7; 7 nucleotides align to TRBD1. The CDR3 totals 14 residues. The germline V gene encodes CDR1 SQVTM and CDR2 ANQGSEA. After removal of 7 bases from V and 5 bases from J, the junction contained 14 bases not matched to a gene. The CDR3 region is CSAVGTARSNEQYF. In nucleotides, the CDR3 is TGCAGCGCCGTCGGGACAGCCCGATCCAACGAGCAGTACTTC.

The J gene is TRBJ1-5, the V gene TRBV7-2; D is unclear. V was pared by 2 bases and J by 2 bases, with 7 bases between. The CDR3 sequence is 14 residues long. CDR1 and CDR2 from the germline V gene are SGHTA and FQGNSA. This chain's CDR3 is CASSLSIGNQPQHF. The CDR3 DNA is TGTGCCAGCAGCTTAAGCATTGGCAATCAGCCCCAGCATTTT.

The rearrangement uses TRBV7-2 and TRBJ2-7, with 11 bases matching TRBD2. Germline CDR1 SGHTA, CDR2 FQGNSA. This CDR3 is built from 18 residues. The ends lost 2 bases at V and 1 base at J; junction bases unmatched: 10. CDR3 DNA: TGTGCCAGCAGCTTATACCCATCACTAGCGGGAGAGTCCTACGAGCAGTACTTC. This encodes CASSLYPSLAGESYEQYF.

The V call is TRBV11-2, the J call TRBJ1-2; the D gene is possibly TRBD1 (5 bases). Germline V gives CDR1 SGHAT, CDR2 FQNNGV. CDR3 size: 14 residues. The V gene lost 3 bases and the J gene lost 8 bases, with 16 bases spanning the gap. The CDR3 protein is CASSFGDSYFGYTF. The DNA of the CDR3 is TGTGCCAGCAGCTTTGGGGACTCCTATTTCGGCTACACCTTC.

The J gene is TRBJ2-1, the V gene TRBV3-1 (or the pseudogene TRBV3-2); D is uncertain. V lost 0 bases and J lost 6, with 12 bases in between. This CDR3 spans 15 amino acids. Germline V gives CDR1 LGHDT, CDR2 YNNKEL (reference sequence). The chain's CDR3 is CASSQERTRGNEQFF. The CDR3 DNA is TGTGCCAGCAGCCAAGAGAGAACGAGAGGCAATGAGCAGTTCTTC.

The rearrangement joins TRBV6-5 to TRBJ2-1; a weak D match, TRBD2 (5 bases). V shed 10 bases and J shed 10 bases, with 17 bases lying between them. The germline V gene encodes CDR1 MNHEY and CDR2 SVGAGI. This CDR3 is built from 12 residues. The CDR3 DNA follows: TGTGCCACTGGAGGTTTTAATGTGGAGCAGTTCTTC. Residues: CATGGFNVEQFF.

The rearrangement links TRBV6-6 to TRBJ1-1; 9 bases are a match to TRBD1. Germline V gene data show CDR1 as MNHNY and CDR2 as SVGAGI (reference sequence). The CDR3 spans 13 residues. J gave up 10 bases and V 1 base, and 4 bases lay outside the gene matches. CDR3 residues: CASSYLTGGSAFF. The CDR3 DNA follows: TGTGCCAGCAGTTACTTAACAGGGGGCTCAGCTTTCTTT.

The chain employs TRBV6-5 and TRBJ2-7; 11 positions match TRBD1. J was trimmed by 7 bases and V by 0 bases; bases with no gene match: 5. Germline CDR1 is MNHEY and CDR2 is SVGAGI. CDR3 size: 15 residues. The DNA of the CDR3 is TGTGCCAGCAGTTACTCTGGACAGGGGGCGGGGGAGCAGTACTTC. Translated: CASSYSGQGAGEQYF.

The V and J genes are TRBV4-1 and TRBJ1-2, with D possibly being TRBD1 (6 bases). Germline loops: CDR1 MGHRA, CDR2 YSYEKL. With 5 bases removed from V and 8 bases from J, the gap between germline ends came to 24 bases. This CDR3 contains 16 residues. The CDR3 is CASSTTAGGEVSGYTF. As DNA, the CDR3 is TGCGCCAGCAGCACCACCGCGGGGGGCGAAGTTAGCGGCTACACCTTC.